These T cell receptor beta chains were read from a single sample in a study of blood T cell repertoires in COVID-19. Measured with immunoSEQ multiplex PCR; TCRdb has only the in-frame clones, and not every one. The table shows more than 85,000 clones, with 82% occurring only once. Sequenced: peripheral blood. These TCRs come from an elderly man with acute or convalescent COVID-19. CDR3s include the opening cysteine and the closing phenylalanine or tryptophan. The D gene is left open where the match is weak. Not all rows give a size; the values are once, few, many and, for expanded clones, a class.

clone size: NA
D gene: TRBD1
J gene: TRBJ2-5
V gene: TRBV18
CDR3 DNA: TGTGCCAGCTCACCGACAGGGCGAGAGACCCAGTACTTC
CDR3 protein: CASSPTGRETQYF

clone size: NA
D gene: NA
J gene: TRBJ2-7
V gene: TRBV5-8
CDR3 DNA: TGTGCCAGCAGCAAGGGACAATCCTACGAGCAGTACTTC
CDR3 protein: CASSKGQSYEQYF

clone size: NA
D gene: NA
J gene: TRBJ1-6
V gene: TRBV7-8
CDR3 DNA: TGTGCCAGCAGCCCCCGTCGGTTACCCCTCCACTTT
CDR3 protein: CASSPRRLPLHF

clone size: once
D gene: TRBD1
J gene: TRBJ2-5
V gene: TRBV19
CDR3 DNA: TGTGCCAGTAGTACGCGCCGACAGGGAGAGACCCAGTACTTC
CDR3 protein: CASSTRRQGETQYF

clone size: NA
D gene: NA
J gene: TRBJ2-3
V gene: TRBV28
CDR3 DNA: TGTGCCAGCCGGGGTAGCACAGATACGCAGTATTTT
CDR3 protein: CASRGSTDTQYF

clone size: NA
D gene: NA
J gene: TRBJ1-2
V gene: TRBV18
CDR3 DNA: TGTGCCAGCTCACCCCTACAGGGCGACTATGGCTACACCTTC
CDR3 protein: CASSPLQGDYGYTF

clone size: once
D gene: TRBD2
J gene: TRBJ2-5
V gene: TRBV6-5
CDR3 DNA: TGTGCCAGCAGTTACGGGTTGCGGGGGGCGAGAGAGACCCAGTACTTC
CDR3 protein: CASSYGLRGARETQYF

clone size: NA
D gene: TRBD1
J gene: TRBJ1-5
V gene: TRBV18
CDR3 DNA: TGTGCCAGCCGCATGGGACAGGGATCTGTTCAGCCCCAGCATTTT
CDR3 protein: CASRMGQGSVQPQHF

clone size: NA
D gene: NA
J gene: TRBJ2-7
V gene: TRBV7-2
CDR3 DNA: TGTGCCAGCAGCTTAGGCGGGACCGCTTCCTACGAGCAGTACTTC
CDR3 protein: CASSLGGTASYEQYF

clone size: NA
D gene: TRBD1
J gene: TRBJ1-4
V gene: TRBV4-3
CDR3 DNA: TGCGCCAGCAGCCAATCCGGGACAGCGAATAATGAAAAACTGTTTTTT
CDR3 protein: CASSQSGTANNEKLFF

clone size: once
D gene: TRBD1
J gene: TRBJ1-4
V gene: TRBV3-1/TRBV3-2
CDR3 DNA: TGTGCCAGCAGCCAGAACAGGGGTGAAAGACTGTTTTTT
CDR3 protein: CASSQNRGERLFF

clone size: few
D gene: TRBD2
J gene: TRBJ2-5
V gene: TRBV7-6
CDR3 DNA: TGTGCCAGCAGCTTAACAGCGGGGGGGTTTAGGGAGACCCAGTACTTC
CDR3 protein: CASSLTAGGFRETQYF

clone size: NA
D gene: NA
J gene: TRBJ2-1
V gene: TRBV29-1
CDR3 DNA: TGCAGCATTCCTAGTTGGGTCTCCTACAATGAGCAGTTCTTC
CDR3 protein: CSIPSWVSYNEQFF

clone size: NA
D gene: NA
J gene: TRBJ2-2
V gene: TRBV5-6
CDR3 DNA: TGTGCCAGCAGCTTGGACGCGGGGCTGAACACCGGGGAGCTGTTTTTT
CDR3 protein: CASSLDAGLNTGELFF

clone size: few
D gene: NA
J gene: TRBJ2-7
V gene: TRBV28
CDR3 DNA: TGTGCCAGCACCCCGGAGGGGCAGTTTTTCTCCTACGAGCAGTACTTC
CDR3 protein: CASTPEGQFFSYEQYF

clone size: NA
D gene: TRBD2
J gene: TRBJ2-5
V gene: TRBV9
CDR3 DNA: TGTGCCAGCAGCGTTTCTGGCGGGGGGCCTTATGCGACCCAGTACTTC
CDR3 protein: CASSVSGGGPYATQYF

clone size: few
D gene: TRBD1
J gene: TRBJ2-7
V gene: TRBV5-4
CDR3 DNA: TGTGCCAGCAGCTGGGACAGGGGTGGCTACGAGCAGTACTTC
CDR3 protein: CASSWDRGGYEQYF

clone size: NA
D gene: NA
J gene: TRBJ1-1
V gene: TRBV5-4
CDR3 DNA: TGTGCCAGCAGCCTGGGGGGGCGATTCACTGAAGCTTTCTTT
CDR3 protein: CASSLGGRFTEAFF

clone size: NA
D gene: NA
J gene: TRBJ2-1
V gene: TRBV6-5
CDR3 DNA: TGTGCCAGCAGTTACCCGGCGGGGAACTACAATGAGCAGTTCTTC
CDR3 protein: CASSYPAGNYNEQFF

clone size: NA
D gene: NA
J gene: TRBJ2-7
V gene: TRBV9
CDR3 DNA: TGTGCCAGCAGCGTAGGCGGGACGGTATCCTACGAGCAGTACTTC
CDR3 protein: CASSVGGTVSYEQYF

clone size: once
D gene: NA
J gene: TRBJ2-5
V gene: TRBV7-6
CDR3 DNA: TGTGCCAGCAGCGCCAGGGACTTCCCAGGAGAGACCCAGTACTTC
CDR3 protein: CASSARDFPGETQYF

clone size: NA
D gene: NA
J gene: TRBJ2-5
V gene: TRBV27
CDR3 DNA: TGTGCCAGCAGAAGGCAGGGGTCCCAAGAGACCCAGTACTTC
CDR3 protein: CASRRQGSQETQYF

clone size: NA
D gene: TRBD1
J gene: TRBJ2-1
V gene: TRBV7-2
CDR3 DNA: TGTGCCAGCAGCCCTCGGACAGGGGCGAATGAGCAGTTCTTC
CDR3 protein: CASSPRTGANEQFF

clone size: once
D gene: NA
J gene: TRBJ1-5
V gene: TRBV7-2
CDR3 DNA: TGTGCCAGCAGCTCTAGGGCCAGGGATCAGCCCCAGCATTTT
CDR3 protein: CASSSRARDQPQHF

clone size: few
D gene: TRBD1
J gene: TRBJ1-2
V gene: TRBV7-8
CDR3 DNA: TGTGCCAGCAGCTGGGACAGGGGACGAGGCTACACCTTC
CDR3 protein: CASSWDRGRGYTF

clone size: few
D gene: TRBD1
J gene: TRBJ2-1
V gene: TRBV15
CDR3 DNA: TGTGCCACCAGTCAAGAACTAGGCGACAGGGGAGGAGATGAGCAGTTCTTC
CDR3 protein: CATSQELGDRGGDEQFF

clone size: NA
D gene: TRBD2
J gene: TRBJ2-1
V gene: TRBV7-2
CDR3 DNA: TGTGCCAGCAGCTTAAGGACTAGGGTCGATGAGCAGTTCTTC
CDR3 protein: CASSLRTRVDEQFF

clone size: NA
D gene: NA
J gene: TRBJ1-2
V gene: TRBV28
CDR3 DNA: TGTGCCAGCAGTCTGAGGACTCCGTTAGGCTACACCTTC
CDR3 protein: CASSLRTPLGYTF

clone size: NA
D gene: TRBD1
J gene: TRBJ1-1
V gene: TRBV5-1
CDR3 DNA: TGCGCCAGCAGTGGGACAGGAGACACTGAAGCTTTCTTT
CDR3 protein: CASSGTGDTEAFF

clone size: NA
D gene: TRBD2
J gene: TRBJ2-2
V gene: TRBV12-5
CDR3 DNA: TGTGCTAGTGGTCCTGCTAGCGGAAGGAACACCGGGGAGCTGTTTTTT
CDR3 protein: CASGPASGRNTGELFF

clone size: NA
D gene: NA
J gene: TRBJ1-1
V gene: TRBV18
CDR3 DNA: TGTGCCAGCTCACCACCAGTCCTCACAGGAAGGAACACTGAAGCTTTCTTT
CDR3 protein: CASSPPVLTGRNTEAFF

clone size: once
D gene: NA
J gene: TRBJ1-4
V gene: TRBV5-6
CDR3 DNA: TGTGCCAGCAGCTTAACCGGACAGCCCAATGAAAAACTGTTTTTT
CDR3 protein: CASSLTGQPNEKLFF

clone size: once
D gene: NA
J gene: TRBJ2-5
V gene: TRBV15
CDR3 DNA: TGTGCCACCAGCAGACCTGACAGGCCTGGACAAGAGACCCAGTACTTC
CDR3 protein: CATSRPDRPGQETQYF

clone size: NA
D gene: NA
J gene: TRBJ1-2
V gene: TRBV29-1
CDR3 DNA: TGCAGCGTCCGAGTTGGCTATGGCTACACCTTC
CDR3 protein: CSVRVGYGYTF

clone size: once
D gene: TRBD2
J gene: TRBJ2-5
V gene: TRBV7-2
CDR3 DNA: TGTGCCAGCAGCTTCATAGCGGGGGGCCTCCAAGAGACCCAGTACTTC
CDR3 protein: CASSFIAGGLQETQYF

clone size: few
D gene: NA
J gene: TRBJ1-5
V gene: TRBV18
CDR3 DNA: TGTGCCAGCTCACCACTCCCCTCAGGCACCAATCAGCCCCAGCATTTT
CDR3 protein: CASSPLPSGTNQPQHF

clone size: NA
D gene: TRBD1
J gene: TRBJ2-2
V gene: TRBV24-1
CDR3 DNA: TGTGCCACCAGTGATTTGGAAACAGGGGGCCTTCACACCGGGGAGCTGTTTTTT
CDR3 protein: CATSDLETGGLHTGELFF

clone size: few
D gene: NA
J gene: TRBJ2-7
V gene: TRBV6-5
CDR3 DNA: TGTGCCAGCAGTCTGGGTGGGAGCTCCTACGAGCAGTACTTC
CDR3 protein: CASSLGGSSYEQYF

clone size: once
D gene: NA
J gene: TRBJ2-7
V gene: TRBV19
CDR3 DNA: TGTGCCAGTAGCGAAAGGGCGGGGCTCTACGAGCAGTACTTC
CDR3 protein: CASSERAGLYEQYF

clone size: NA
D gene: TRBD2
J gene: TRBJ2-1
V gene: TRBV28
CDR3 DNA: TGTGCCAGCAGTCCCCTAAGCGGGGGGGCTCGCAATGAGCAGTTCTTC
CDR3 protein: CASSPLSGGARNEQFF

clone size: few
D gene: TRBD1
J gene: TRBJ1-4
V gene: TRBV19
CDR3 DNA: TGTGCCAGTAGTGTGGGCGTCAGGGGGCTAGAAGAAAAACTGTTTTTT
CDR3 protein: CASSVGVRGLEEKLFF

clone size: NA
D gene: NA
J gene: TRBJ1-5
V gene: TRBV4-1
CDR3 DNA: TGCGCCAGCAGCCAAGATGGTAGGGGCCCCAATCAGCCCCAGCATTTT
CDR3 protein: CASSQDGRGPNQPQHF

clone size: NA
D gene: NA
J gene: TRBJ2-1
V gene: TRBV5-1
CDR3 DNA: TGCGCCAGCAGCCAGCCAAATCTAGCTTACAATGAGCAGTTCTTC
CDR3 protein: CASSQPNLAYNEQFF

clone size: NA
D gene: NA
J gene: TRBJ2-1
V gene: TRBV4-2
CDR3 DNA: TGTGCCAGCAGCCAAGGCACACGTGATGTTAGCGATGAGCAGTTCTTC
CDR3 protein: CASSQGTRDVSDEQFF

clone size: NA
D gene: TRBD1
J gene: TRBJ1-2
V gene: TRBV30
CDR3 DNA: TGTGCCTGGAGCGTCAGGGGGAGCTCCTTAGCTGGCTACACCTTC
CDR3 protein: CAWSVRGSSLAGYTF

clone size: NA
D gene: TRBD1
J gene: TRBJ2-2
V gene: TRBV9
CDR3 DNA: TGTGCCAGCAGCGCCCGAAATTTGGGGACAGTTTTTACCGGGGAGCTGTTTTTT
CDR3 protein: CASSARNLGTVFTGELFF

clone size: few
D gene: TRBD2
J gene: TRBJ2-3
V gene: TRBV24-1
CDR3 DNA: TGTGCCACCAGTGGCCCGGGGGGAATAGATACGCAGTATTTT
CDR3 protein: CATSGPGGIDTQYF

clone size: few
D gene: TRBD1
J gene: TRBJ1-4
V gene: TRBV5-4
CDR3 DNA: TGTGCCAGCAGCTCCGGACAGGGAGTAGAAAAACTGTTTTTT
CDR3 protein: CASSSGQGVEKLFF

clone size: NA
D gene: NA
J gene: TRBJ1-2
V gene: TRBV28
CDR3 DNA: TGTGCCAGCAGACAGGGACATTATAACTATGGCTACACCTTC
CDR3 protein: CASRQGHYNYGYTF

clone size: NA
D gene: TRBD2
J gene: TRBJ2-3
V gene: TRBV2
CDR3 DNA: TGTGCCAGCGGGTCTAGCGGTATGAGGACAGATACGCAGTATTTT
CDR3 protein: CASGSSGMRTDTQYF

clone size: few
D gene: TRBD1
J gene: TRBJ1-5
V gene: TRBV30
CDR3 DNA: TGTGCCTGGAGTCAAAACAGGGGAAGCAATCAGCCCCAGCATTTT
CDR3 protein: CAWSQNRGSNQPQHF

clone size: NA
D gene: TRBD2
J gene: TRBJ2-2
V gene: TRBV7-2
CDR3 DNA: TGTGCCAGCAGCACGGGACTAGTCATCACCGGGGAGCTGTTTTTT
CDR3 protein: CASSTGLVITGELFF

clone size: NA
D gene: TRBD1
J gene: TRBJ1-1
V gene: TRBV27
CDR3 DNA: TGTGCCAGCAGTGGACAGGGGAACACTGAAGCTTTCTTT
CDR3 protein: CASSGQGNTEAFF

clone size: few
D gene: TRBD1
J gene: TRBJ1-1
V gene: TRBV6-5
CDR3 DNA: TGTGCCAGTTCGGACAGGAGTAGCGCTGAAGCTTTCTTT
CDR3 protein: CASSDRSSAEAFF

clone size: once
D gene: NA
J gene: TRBJ2-7
V gene: TRBV3-1/TRBV3-2
CDR3 DNA: TGTGCCAGCAGCTCGCGACTGAACTACGAGCAGTACTTC
CDR3 protein: CASSSRLNYEQYF

clone size: NA
D gene: TRBD1
J gene: TRBJ1-2
V gene: TRBV6-2/TRBV6-3
CDR3 DNA: TGTGCCAGCAGTTACAACCAGGGGGCTGGCTACACCTTC
CDR3 protein: CASSYNQGAGYTF

clone size: few
D gene: TRBD1
J gene: TRBJ1-5
V gene: TRBV5-4
CDR3 DNA: TGTGCCAGCAGCTTGGACAGGGGAGAGCCCCAGCATTTT
CDR3 protein: CASSLDRGEPQHF

clone size: NA
D gene: TRBD1
J gene: TRBJ2-2
V gene: TRBV5-1
CDR3 DNA: TGCGCCAGCAGCTCAGGACAGGGGGCCTACACCGGGGAGCTGTTTTTT
CDR3 protein: CASSSGQGAYTGELFF

clone size: NA
D gene: TRBD2
J gene: TRBJ2-3
V gene: TRBV7-8
CDR3 DNA: TGTGCCAGCAGCCCCCGGACTAGCTCTAGCACAGATACGCAGTATTTT
CDR3 protein: CASSPRTSSSTDTQYF